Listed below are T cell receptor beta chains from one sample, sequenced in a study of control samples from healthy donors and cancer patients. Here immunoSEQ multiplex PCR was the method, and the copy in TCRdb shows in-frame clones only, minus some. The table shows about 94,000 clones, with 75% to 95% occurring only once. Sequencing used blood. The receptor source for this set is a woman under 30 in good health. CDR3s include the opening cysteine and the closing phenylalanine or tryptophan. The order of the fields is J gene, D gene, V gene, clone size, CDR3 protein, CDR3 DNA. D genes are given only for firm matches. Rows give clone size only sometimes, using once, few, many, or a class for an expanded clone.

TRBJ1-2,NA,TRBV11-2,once,CASSPSTDRLYGYTF,TGTGCCAGCAGCCCGAGTACGGACAGATTGTATGGCTACACCTTC
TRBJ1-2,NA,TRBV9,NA,CASSVAGRANYGYTF,TGTGCCAGCAGCGTCGCAGGAAGAGCTAACTATGGCTACACCTTC
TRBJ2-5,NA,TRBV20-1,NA,CSAWAETQYF,TGCAGTGCTTGGGCGGAGACCCAGTACTTC
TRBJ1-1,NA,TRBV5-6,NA,CASSPDRDLLNTEAFF,TGTGCCAGCAGTCCCGACCGTGACTTATTGAACACTGAAGCTTTCTTT
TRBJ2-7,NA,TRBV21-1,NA,CASSKAQGLEEQYF,TGTGCCAGCAGCAAAGCGCAGGGACTCGAGGAGCAGTACTTC
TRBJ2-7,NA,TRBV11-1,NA,CASSLEPTYEQYF,TGTGCCAGCAGCTTAGAACCAACCTACGAGCAGTACTTC
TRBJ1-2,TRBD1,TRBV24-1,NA,CATSDRDPGQGPLYGYTF,TGTGCCACCAGTGATCGCGACCCGGGACAGGGCCCCCTCTATGGCTACACCTTC
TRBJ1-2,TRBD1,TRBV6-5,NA,CASRLTGEKGGGYTF,TGTGCCAGCAGACTGACAGGGGAAAAAGGCGGAGGCTACACCTTC
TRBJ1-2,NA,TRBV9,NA,CASFGLYGYTF,TGTGCCAGCTTTGGACTATATGGCTACACCTTC
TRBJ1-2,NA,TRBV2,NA,CASITRGNYGYTF,TGTGCCAGCATCACCCGGGGGAACTATGGCTACACCTTC
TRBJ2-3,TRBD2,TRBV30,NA,CAWSVLAGSPDTQYF,TGTGCCTGGAGTGTACTAGCGGGGAGCCCGGATACGCAGTATTTT
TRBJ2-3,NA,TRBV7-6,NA,CASSRTVSTDTQYF,TGTGCCAGCAGCCGGACAGTAAGCACAGATACGCAGTATTTT
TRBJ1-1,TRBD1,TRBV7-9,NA,CASSIGDSMNTEAFF,TGTGCCAGCAGCATTGGGGACAGTATGAACACTGAAGCTTTCTTT
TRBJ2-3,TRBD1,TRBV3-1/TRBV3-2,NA,CASRRPGTGFRTDTQYF,TGTGCCAGCAGACGTCCCGGGACAGGGTTCCGTACCGATACGCAGTATTTT
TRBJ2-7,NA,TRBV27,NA,CASSLHRDEYYEQYF,TGTGCCAGCAGTCTCCACCGGGACGAATACTACGAGCAGTACTTC
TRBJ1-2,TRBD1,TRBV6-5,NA,CASSSGTVEYGYTF,TGTGCCAGCAGTTCCGGGACAGTAGAATATGGCTACACCTTC
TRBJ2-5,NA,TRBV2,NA,CASKWGSEETQYF,TGTGCCAGCAAGTGGGGATCCGAAGAGACCCAGTACTTC
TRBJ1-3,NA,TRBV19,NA,CASSMQGYGNTIYF,TGTGCCAGTAGTATGCAGGGGTATGGAAACACCATATATTTT
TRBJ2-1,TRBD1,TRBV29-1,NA,CSVNWDRGWNEQFF,TGCAGCGTGAACTGGGACAGGGGTTGGAATGAGCAGTTCTTC
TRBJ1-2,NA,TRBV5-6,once,CASTPDGREGGYTF,TGTGCCAGCACCCCTGACGGAAGGGAGGGTGGCTACACCTTC
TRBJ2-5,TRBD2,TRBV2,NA,CAILGLAGGGETQYF,TGTGCCATTTTGGGACTAGCGGGGGGAGGAGAGACCCAGTACTTC
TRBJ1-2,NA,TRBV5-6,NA,CASIRQGVNYGYTF,TGTGCCAGCATCCGACAAGGCGTAAACTATGGCTACACCTTC
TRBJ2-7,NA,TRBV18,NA,CASSDLGYEQYF,TGTGCCAGCTCAGATCTGGGCTACGAGCAGTACTTC
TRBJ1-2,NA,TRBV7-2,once,CASSASPPYGYTF,TGTGCCAGCAGCGCAAGCCCACCCTATGGCTACACCTTC
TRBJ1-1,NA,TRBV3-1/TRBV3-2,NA,CASSQDGQGRTEAFF,TGTGCCAGCAGCCAAGATGGGCAGGGGCGGACTGAAGCTTTCTTT
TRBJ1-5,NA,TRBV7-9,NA,CASSSGVGNQPQHF,TGTGCCAGCAGCTCAGGGGTGGGCAATCAGCCCCAGCATTTT
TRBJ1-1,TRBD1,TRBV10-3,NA,CAISNPGTGNTEAFF,TGTGCCATCAGCAACCCCGGGACAGGGAACACTGAAGCTTTCTTT
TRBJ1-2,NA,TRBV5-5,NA,CASSLIISGGYTF,TGTGCCAGCAGCTTGATTATTTCGGGGGGCTACACCTTC
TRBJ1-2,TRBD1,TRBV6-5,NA,CASKGDRVHGYTF,TGTGCCAGCAAGGGGGACAGGGTCCATGGCTACACCTTC
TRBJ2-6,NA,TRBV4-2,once,CASSRGGGSGSGANVLTF,TGTGCCAGCAGCCGCGGAGGAGGGTCCGGCTCTGGGGCCAACGTCCTGACTTTC
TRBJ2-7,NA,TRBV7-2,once,CASSLTALEQYF,TGTGCCAGCAGCTTAACCGCCCTCGAGCAGTACTTC
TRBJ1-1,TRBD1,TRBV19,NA,CASKPGGLTEAFF,TGTGCCAGTAAGCCAGGGGGCCTCACTGAAGCTTTCTTT
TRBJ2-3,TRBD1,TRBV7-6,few,CASSLASGGTGPRSTDTQYF,TGTGCCAGCAGCTTAGCGTCAGGTGGGACAGGTCCTAGGAGCACAGATACGCAGTATTTT
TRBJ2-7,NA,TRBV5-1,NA,CASSQVQGSDTYEQYF,TGCGCCAGCAGCCAGGTTCAGGGTAGCGACACCTACGAGCAGTACTTC
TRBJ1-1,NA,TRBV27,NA,CASSLSAGARGTEAFF,TGTGCCAGCAGTTTATCAGCCGGGGCCAGGGGCACTGAAGCTTTCTTT
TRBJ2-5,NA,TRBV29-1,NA,CSAPRGSGVQETQYF,TGCAGCGCCCCCCGCGGATCGGGGGTCCAAGAGACCCAGTACTTC
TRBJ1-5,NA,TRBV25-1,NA,CASSAFGTEDQPQHF,TGTGCCAGCAGTGCGTTTGGGACCGAAGATCAGCCCCAGCATTTT
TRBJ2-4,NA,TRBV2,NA,CASSEAVGSLFGDIQYF,TGTGCCAGCAGTGAAGCGGTGGGTTCCCTCTTTGGGGACATTCAGTACTTC
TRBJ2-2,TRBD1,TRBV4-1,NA,CASSPTGDTGELFF,TGCGCCAGCAGTCCGACAGGGGACACCGGGGAGCTGTTTTTT
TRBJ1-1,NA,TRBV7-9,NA,CASKNWGESTEAFF,TGTGCCAGCAAAAATTGGGGGGAGTCCACTGAAGCTTTCTTT
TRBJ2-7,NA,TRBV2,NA,CASSGNEQYF,TGTGCCAGCAGTGGGAACGAGCAGTACTTC
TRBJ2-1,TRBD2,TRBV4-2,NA,CASSQEGTVSGGAYEQFF,TGTGCCAGCAGCCAAGAAGGCACGGTCAGCGGGGGGGCCTATGAGCAGTTCTTC
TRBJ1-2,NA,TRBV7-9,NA,CASSSRTALPYGYTF,TGTGCCAGCAGCTCTCGGACAGCCCTCCCTTATGGCTACACCTTC
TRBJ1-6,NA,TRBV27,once,CASSLQGLSYNSPLHF,TGTGCCAGCAGTTTACAAGGTCTCTCCTATAATTCACCCCTCCACTTT
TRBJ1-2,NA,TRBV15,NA,CATSRDNSGGIYGYTF,TGTGCCACCAGCAGAGACAATAGCGGGGGAATCTATGGCTACACCTTC
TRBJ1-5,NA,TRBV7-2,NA,CASSPSLSRPQHF,TGTGCCAGCAGCCCCAGTCTAAGTCGGCCCCAGCATTTT
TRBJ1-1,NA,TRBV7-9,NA,CASSLAGAREAFF,TGTGCCAGCAGCTTAGCTGGTGCCCGCGAAGCTTTCTTT
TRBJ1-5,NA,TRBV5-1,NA,CASSLGSSNQPQHF,TGCGCCAGCAGCCTCGGTAGCAGCAATCAGCCCCAGCATTTT
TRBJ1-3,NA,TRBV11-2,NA,CASLLFSGNTIYF,TGTGCCAGCCTATTATTCTCTGGAAACACCATATATTTT
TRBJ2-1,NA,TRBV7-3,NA,CASSKSDSDNEQFF,TGTGCCAGCAGCAAATCCGACAGTGACAATGAGCAGTTCTTC
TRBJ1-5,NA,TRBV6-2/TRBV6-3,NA,CASSYSGTALNQPQHF,TGTGCCAGCAGTTACTCGGGTACCGCCTTAAATCAGCCCCAGCATTTT
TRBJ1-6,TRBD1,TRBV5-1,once,CASSSGQGLNNSPLHF,TGCGCCAGCAGCTCCGGACAGGGGTTAAATAATTCACCCCTCCACTTT
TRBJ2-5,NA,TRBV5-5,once,CASSKIGGQETQYF,TGTGCCAGCAGCAAGATAGGTGGACAAGAGACCCAGTACTTC
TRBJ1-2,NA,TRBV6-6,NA,CASSSVGGADYGYTF,TGTGCCAGCAGTTCGGTCGGGGGCGCTGATTATGGCTACACCTTC
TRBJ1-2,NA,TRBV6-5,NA,CASRPSNYGYTF,TGTGCCAGCAGACCCTCGAACTATGGCTACACCTTC